This T cell receptor (beta chain) is drawn from a study of T cells after posttransplantation cyclophosphamide. This related bone marrow graft donor gave peripheral blood on the day of marrow donation. Data came from immunoSEQ multiplex PCR; TCRdb stores just in-frame clones and leaves some out. The sample has about 12,000 clones, none seen only once. This clone was seen ten or more times. Antigen unknown. Regarding the study as a whole: Donor CD8+ memory clones often dominated recipient blood repertoires at later times. Blood and skin or GI T cell repertoires showed limited TRB overlap. TRB clonality was highly associated with recipient CMV seropositivity and reactivation.

Germline CDR1 is MNHEY and CDR2 is SVGAGI. The CDR3 is made up of 15 amino acids. V lost 6 bases and J lost 4, with 16 bases in between. The sequencing input was PBMCs. This clonotype was obtained from a middle-aged woman in good health, CMV-negative, and a related stem cell transplant donor. The rearrangement links TRBV6-5 to TRBJ1-5, with TRBD1 as a possible D gene (6 bases). The CDR3 sequence is CASREDRGLNQPQHF. The CDR3 DNA sequence: TGTGCCAGCAGAGAGGACAGAGGGCTTAATCAGCCCCAGCATTTT.